This T cell receptor beta chain is from a study of pediatric ulcerative colitis. One to two pinch biopsies were taken from the rectum during colonoscopy. Study observations and caveats: Two rectal CDR3 clonotypes occurred in all ulcerative colitis patients. Total lymphocyte DNA, not sorted subsets, was the template. Two patients' blood samples yielded substantially fewer templates. Rectal repertoires separated controls, mild-moderate and acute severe colitis.

As to this clone: The antigen is not known.

Trimming shortened V by 4 bases and J by 3 bases, and 7 bases separated the two germline ends. Germline V gives CDR1 SGHRS, CDR2 YFSETQ. This CDR3 is 12 amino acids long. Repertoires were generated with immunoSEQ multiplex PCR, while TCRdb's copy carries only in-frame clones and drops some. Of about 36,000 clones listed, 55% to 85% are singletons. This sequence was found in a boy between 10 and 17 years old with moderate ulcerative colitis. The V call is TRBV5-1, the J call TRBJ1-1; no clear D gene. Sequenced sample: gut tissue. CDR3 DNA: TGCGCCAGCAGCCGATCGGACACTGAAGCTTTCTTT. It translates to CASSRSDTEAFF.